This TCR beta chain is drawn from a study of neurological immune-mediated disorders. One entry per CDR3 protein results from TCRdb running MiXCR on the 5' RACE reads. Of around 71,000 distinct CDR3 sequences listed, roughly an eighth are singletons. The time point is: longitudinal time-point 1 (baseline). The J segment lost 3 bases and the V segment lost 1 base, leaving 12 bases of the junction unmatched. Germline CDR1 DFQATT, CDR2 SNEGSKA (reference sequence). The length of the CDR3 is 17 residues. Only a few counts were recorded for this clonotype. Sequencing input: PBMCs. This receptor was identified in a female donor with HTLV-1-associated myelopathy (HAM/TSP). The chain couples TRBV20-1 to TRBJ2-1, with 7 bases that match TRBD1. CDR3 coding DNA: TGCAGTGCTAGAGCCCCCTCACTCCGGGACAGCTACAATGAGCAGTTCTTC. Its protein product is CSARAPSLRDSYNEQFF.